This TCR beta chain appears in the sequencing data of a study of radiation and T cells in renal cell carcinoma. General study findings and limits: Top tumor clonotypes rose in blood 2 weeks post-radiation, then contracted.

As regards this clone: The antigen is undetermined. This sequence may be a read error, since a much larger clone differs from it by one base.

This table comes from immunoSEQ multiplex PCR, and its TCRdb copy is limited to in-frame clones, with some not included. The table shows some 26,000 clones, with about 85% occurring only once. V lost 11 bases and J 3 bases, leaving 17 bases between the germline ends. Looked up from germline, CDR1 is MNHNS and CDR2 is SASEGT. This CDR3 has 13 amino acids. The time point here: blood 2 weeks post-SBRT. Treatment given: 15 Gy SBRT to primary tumor, nephrectomy 4 weeks later. This sequence originates from a man aged 60 to 69 with renal cell carcinoma. The chain combines TRBV6-1 with TRBJ2-7; TRBD2 is a possible D gene (6 bases). The specimen comprised blood, sampled from a patient whose treatment included radiotherapy and nephrectomy. Written as DNA, the CDR3 is TGTGCCGGAGGGTATAGCTCCAGCTACGAGCAGTACTTC. Translation: CAGGYSSSYEQYF.